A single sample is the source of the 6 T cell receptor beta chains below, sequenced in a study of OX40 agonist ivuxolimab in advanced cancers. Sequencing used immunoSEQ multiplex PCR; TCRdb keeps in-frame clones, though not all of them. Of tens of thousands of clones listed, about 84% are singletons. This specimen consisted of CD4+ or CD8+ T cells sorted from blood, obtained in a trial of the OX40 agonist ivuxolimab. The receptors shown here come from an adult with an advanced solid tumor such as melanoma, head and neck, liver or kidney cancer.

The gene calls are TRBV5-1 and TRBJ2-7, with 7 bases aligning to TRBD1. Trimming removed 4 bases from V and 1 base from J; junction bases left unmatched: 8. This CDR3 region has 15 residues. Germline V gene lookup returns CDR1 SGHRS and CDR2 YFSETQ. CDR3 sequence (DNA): TGCGCCAGCAGCATCGGACAGGTCGGTTCCTACGAGCAGTACTTC. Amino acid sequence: CASSIGQVGSYEQYF.

CDR3 sequence (DNA): TGTGCCAGTAGTCGGTCGGACTCACACCGGAGTGTTACGCAGTATTTT. It yields the protein CASSRSDSHRSVTQYF. The chain links TRBV19 to TRBJ2-3; the D gene is possibly TRBD2 (5 bases). V was cut by 5 bases and J by 8 bases, with 23 bases left in between. The germline CDR1 and CDR2 sequences are LNHDA and SQIVND (reference sequence). This CDR3 contains 16 residues.

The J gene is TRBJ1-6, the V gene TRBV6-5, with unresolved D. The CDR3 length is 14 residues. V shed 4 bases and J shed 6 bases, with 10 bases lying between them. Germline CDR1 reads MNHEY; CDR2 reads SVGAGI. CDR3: CASSSSGFNSPLHF. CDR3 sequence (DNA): TGTGCCAGCAGTTCATCGGGGTTTAATTCACCCCTCCACTTT.

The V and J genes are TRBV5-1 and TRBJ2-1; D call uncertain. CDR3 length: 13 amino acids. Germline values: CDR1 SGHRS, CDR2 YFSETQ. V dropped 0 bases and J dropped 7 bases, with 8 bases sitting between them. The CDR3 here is CASSLGVQNEQFF. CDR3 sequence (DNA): TGCGCCAGCAGCTTGGGGGTACAGAATGAGCAGTTCTTC.

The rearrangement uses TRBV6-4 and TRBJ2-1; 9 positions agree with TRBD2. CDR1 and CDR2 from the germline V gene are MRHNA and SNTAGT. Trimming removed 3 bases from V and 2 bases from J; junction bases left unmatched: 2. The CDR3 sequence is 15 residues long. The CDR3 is CASSEREGPYNEQFF. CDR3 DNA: TGTGCCAGCAGTGAGCGGGAGGGCCCCTACAATGAGCAGTTCTTC.

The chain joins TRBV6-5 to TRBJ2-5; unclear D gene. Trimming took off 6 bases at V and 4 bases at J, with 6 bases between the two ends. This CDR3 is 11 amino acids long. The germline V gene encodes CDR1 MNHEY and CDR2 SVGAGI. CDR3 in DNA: TGTGCCAGCAGGGATAGAGAGACCCAGTACTTC. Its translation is CASRDRETQYF.